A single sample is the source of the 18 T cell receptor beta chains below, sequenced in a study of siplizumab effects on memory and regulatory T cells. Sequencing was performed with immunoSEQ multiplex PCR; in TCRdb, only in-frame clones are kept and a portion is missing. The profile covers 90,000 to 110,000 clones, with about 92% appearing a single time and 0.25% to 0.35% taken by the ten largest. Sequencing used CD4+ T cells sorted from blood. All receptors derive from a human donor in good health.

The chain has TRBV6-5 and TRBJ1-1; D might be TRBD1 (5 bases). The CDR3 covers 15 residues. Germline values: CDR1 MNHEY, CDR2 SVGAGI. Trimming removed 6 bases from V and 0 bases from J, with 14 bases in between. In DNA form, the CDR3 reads TGTGCCAGCAGGAGATCGGACACCCTGAACACTGAAGCTTTCTTT. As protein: CASRRSDTLNTEAFF.

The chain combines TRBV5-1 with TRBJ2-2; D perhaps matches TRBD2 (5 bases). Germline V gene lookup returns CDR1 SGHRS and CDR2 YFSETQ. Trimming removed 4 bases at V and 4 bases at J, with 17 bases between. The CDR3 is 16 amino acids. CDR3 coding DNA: TGCGCCAGCAGCAGCCCGACGGGGTTTGGCACCGGGGAGCTGTTTTTT. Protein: CASSSPTGFGTGELFF.

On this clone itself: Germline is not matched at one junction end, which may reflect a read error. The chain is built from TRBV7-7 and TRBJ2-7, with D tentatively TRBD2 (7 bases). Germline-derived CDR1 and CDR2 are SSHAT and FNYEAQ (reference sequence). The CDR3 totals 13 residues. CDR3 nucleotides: TGTGCTAGCAGCTTAGAGGGGGAGGGCGAGCAGTACTTC. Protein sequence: CASSLEGEGEQYF. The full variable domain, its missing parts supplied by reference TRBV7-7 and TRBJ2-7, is GAGVSQSPRYKVTKRGQDVTLRCDPISSHATLYWYQQALGQGPEFLTYFNYEAQPDKSGLPSDRFSAERPEGSISTLTIQRTEQRDSAMYRCASSLEGEGEQYFGPGTRLTVT.

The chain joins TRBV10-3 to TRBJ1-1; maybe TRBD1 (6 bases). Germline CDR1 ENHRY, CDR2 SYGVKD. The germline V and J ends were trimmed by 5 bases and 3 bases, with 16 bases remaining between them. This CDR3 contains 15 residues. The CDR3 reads CAISPRGARDTEAFF. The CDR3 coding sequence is TGTGCCATCAGTCCCCGGGGGGCTCGGGACACTGAAGCTTTCTTT.

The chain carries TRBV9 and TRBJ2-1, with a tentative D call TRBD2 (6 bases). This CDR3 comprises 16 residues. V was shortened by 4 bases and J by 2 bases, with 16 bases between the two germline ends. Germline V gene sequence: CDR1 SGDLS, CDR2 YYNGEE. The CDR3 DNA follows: TGTGCCAGCAGCCCTGCTAGCGACCCTACCTACAATGAGCAGTTCTTC. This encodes CASSPASDPTYNEQFF.

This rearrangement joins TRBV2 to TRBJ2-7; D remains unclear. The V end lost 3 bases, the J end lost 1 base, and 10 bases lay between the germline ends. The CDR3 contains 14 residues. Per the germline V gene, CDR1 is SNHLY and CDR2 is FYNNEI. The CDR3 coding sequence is TGTGCCAGCAGTGAGACCTTTACTTCCTACGAGCAGTACTTC. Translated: CASSETFTSYEQYF.

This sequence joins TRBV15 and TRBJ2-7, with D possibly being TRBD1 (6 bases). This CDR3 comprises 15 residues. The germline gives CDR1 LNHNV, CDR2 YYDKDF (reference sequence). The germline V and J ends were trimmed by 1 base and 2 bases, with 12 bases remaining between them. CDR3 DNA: TGTGCCACCAGCAGAGGGAAGGGGGATACCTACGAGCAGTACTTC. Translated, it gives CATSRGKGDTYEQYF. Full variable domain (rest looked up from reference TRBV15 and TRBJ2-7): DAMVIQNPRYQVTQFGKPVTLSCSQTLNHNVMYWYQQKSSQAPKLLFHYYDKDFNNEADTPDNFQSRRPNTSFCFLDIRSPGLGDTAMYLCATSRGKGDTYEQYFGPGTRLTVT.

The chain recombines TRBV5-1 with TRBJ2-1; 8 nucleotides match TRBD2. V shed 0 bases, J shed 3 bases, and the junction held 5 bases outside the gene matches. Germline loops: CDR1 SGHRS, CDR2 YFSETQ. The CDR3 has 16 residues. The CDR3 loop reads CASSLDTSGIYNEQFF. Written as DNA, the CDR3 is TGCGCCAGCAGCTTGGACACTAGCGGAATCTACAATGAGCAGTTCTTC.

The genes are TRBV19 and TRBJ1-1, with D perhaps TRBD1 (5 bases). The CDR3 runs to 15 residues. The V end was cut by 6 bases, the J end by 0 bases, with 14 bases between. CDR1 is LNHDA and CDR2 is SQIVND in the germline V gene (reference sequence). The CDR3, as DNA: TGTGCCAGTAGCACTCAGGGCGGATTGAACACTGAAGCTTTCTTT. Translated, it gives CASSTQGGLNTEAFF.

CDR3 loop: CASSPIRTVNYGYTF. The DNA of the CDR3 is TGTGCCAGCAGCCCTATTAGGACAGTTAACTATGGCTACACCTTC. V gene TRBV5-4 combines with J gene TRBJ1-2; D possibly corresponds to TRBD1 (6 bases). V gave up 4 bases and J gave up 1 base, with 14 bases separating them. Germline-derived CDR1 and CDR2 are SGHNT and YYREEE (reference sequence). The CDR3 covers 15 residues.

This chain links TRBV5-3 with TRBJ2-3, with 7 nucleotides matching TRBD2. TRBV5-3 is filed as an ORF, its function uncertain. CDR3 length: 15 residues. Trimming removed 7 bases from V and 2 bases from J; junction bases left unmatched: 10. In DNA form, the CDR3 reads TGTGCCAGACCTCGAGCGGCGGGAGACACAGATACGCAGTATTTT. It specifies CARPRAAGDTDTQYF.

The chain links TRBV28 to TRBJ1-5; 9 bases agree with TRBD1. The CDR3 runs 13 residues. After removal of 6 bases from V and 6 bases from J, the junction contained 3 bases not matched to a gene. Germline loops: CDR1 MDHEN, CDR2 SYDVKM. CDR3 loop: CASRRDRVQPQHF. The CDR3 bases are TGTGCCAGCAGACGGGACAGGGTTCAGCCCCAGCATTTT.

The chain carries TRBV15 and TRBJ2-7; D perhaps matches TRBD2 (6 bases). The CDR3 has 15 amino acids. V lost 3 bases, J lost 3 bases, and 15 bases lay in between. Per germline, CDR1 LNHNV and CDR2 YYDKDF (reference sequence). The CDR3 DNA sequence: TGTGCCACCAGCAGCTATCAGCGGGTAATCTACGAGCAGTACTTC. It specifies CATSSYQRVIYEQYF.

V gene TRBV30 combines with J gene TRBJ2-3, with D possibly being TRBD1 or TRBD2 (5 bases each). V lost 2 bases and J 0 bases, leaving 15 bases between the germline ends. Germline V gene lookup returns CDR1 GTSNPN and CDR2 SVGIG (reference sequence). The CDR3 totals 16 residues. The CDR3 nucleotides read TGTGCCTGGAGTTTTCCGGGACGGACAAGCACAGATACGCAGTATTTT. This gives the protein CAWSFPGRTSTDTQYF. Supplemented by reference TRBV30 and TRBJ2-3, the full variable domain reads SQTIHQWPATLVQPVGSPLSLECTVEGTSNPNLYWYRQAAGRGLQLLFYSVGIGQISSEVPQNLSASRPQDRQFILSSKKLLLSDSGFYLCAWSFPGRTSTDTQYFGPGTRLTVL.

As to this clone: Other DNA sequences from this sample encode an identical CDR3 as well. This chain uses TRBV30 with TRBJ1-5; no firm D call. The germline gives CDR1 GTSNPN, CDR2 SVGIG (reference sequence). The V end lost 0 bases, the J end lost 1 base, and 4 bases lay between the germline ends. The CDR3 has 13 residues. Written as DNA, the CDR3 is TGTGCCTGGAGTGTTCAGAGCAATCAGCCCCAGCATTTT. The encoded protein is CAWSVQSNQPQHF.

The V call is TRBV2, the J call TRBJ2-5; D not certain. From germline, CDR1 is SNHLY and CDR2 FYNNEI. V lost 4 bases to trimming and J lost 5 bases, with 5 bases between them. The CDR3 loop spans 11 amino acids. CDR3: CASSVQETQYF. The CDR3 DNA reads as TGTGCCAGCAGTGTACAGGAGACCCAGTACTTC.

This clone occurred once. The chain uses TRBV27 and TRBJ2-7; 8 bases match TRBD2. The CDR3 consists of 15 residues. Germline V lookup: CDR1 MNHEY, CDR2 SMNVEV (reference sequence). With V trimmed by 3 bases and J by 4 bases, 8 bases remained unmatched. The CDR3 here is CASSFSTGGLYEQYF. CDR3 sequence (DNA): TGTGCCAGCAGTTTTAGTACGGGAGGGCTGTACGAGCAGTACTTC.

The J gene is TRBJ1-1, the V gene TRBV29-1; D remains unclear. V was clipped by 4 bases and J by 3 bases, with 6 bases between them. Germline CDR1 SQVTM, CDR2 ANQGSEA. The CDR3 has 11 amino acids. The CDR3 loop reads CSVVLDTEAFF. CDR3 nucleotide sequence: TGCAGCGTTGTTTTGGACACTGAAGCTTTCTTT.